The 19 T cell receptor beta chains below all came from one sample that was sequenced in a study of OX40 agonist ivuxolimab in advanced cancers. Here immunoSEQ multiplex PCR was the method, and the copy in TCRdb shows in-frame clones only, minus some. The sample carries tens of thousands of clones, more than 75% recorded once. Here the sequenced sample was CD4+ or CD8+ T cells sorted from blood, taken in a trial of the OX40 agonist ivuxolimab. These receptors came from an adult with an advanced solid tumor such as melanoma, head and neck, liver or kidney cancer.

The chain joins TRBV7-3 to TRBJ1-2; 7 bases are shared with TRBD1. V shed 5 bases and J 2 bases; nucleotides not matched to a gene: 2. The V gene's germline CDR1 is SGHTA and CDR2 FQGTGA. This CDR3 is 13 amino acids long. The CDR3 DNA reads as TGTGCCAGCAGCGAGGGACAGAACTATGGCTACACCTTC. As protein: CASSEGQNYGYTF.

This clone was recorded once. CDR3 DNA sequence: TGTGCCAGTAGGGCAAGACAGCGTCAAGAGACCCAGTACTTC. This sequence encodes CASRARQRQETQYF. The rearrangement uses TRBV19 and TRBJ2-5; a possible D gene is TRBD1 (5 bases). V was shortened by 6 bases and J by 2 bases, with 13 bases between the two germline ends. Germline V CDR1 and CDR2: LNHDA, SQIVND (reference sequence). CDR3 length equals 14 residues.

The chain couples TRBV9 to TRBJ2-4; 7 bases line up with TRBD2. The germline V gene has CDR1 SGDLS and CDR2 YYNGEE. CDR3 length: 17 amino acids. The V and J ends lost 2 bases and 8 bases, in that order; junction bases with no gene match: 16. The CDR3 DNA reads TGTGCCAGCAGCGTTGGGAGGGGACGGGATCTGGGGGACATTCAGTACTTC. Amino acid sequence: CASSVGRGRDLGDIQYF.

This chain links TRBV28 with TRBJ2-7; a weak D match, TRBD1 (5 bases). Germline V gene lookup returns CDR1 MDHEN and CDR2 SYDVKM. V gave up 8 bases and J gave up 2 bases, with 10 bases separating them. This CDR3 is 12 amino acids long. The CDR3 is CASRTLTYEQYF. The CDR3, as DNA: TGTGCCAGCCGGACACTTACCTACGAGCAGTACTTC.

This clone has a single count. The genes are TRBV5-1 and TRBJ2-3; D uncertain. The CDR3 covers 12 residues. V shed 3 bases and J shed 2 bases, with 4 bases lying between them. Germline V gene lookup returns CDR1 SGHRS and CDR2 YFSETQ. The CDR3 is CASSSDTDTQYF. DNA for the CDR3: TGCGCCAGCAGCTCTGACACAGATACGCAGTATTTT.

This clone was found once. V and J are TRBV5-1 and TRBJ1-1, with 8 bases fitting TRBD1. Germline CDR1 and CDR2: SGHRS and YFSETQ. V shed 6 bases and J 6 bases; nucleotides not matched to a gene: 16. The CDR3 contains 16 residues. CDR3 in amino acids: CASIDTGQGSIAEAFF. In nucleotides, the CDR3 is TGCGCCAGCATCGACACAGGACAGGGAAGTATCGCTGAAGCTTTCTTT. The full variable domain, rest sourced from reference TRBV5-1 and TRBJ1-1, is KAGVTQTPRYLIKTRGQQVTLSCSPISGHRSVSWYQQTPGQGLQFLFEYFSETQRNKGNFPGRFSGRQFSNSRSEMNVSTLELGDSALYLCASIDTGQGSIAEAFFGQGTRLTVV.

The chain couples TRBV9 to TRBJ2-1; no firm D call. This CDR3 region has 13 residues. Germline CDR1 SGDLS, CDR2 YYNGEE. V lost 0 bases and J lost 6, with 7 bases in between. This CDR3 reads CASSVGLINEQFF. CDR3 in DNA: TGTGCCAGCAGCGTAGGGTTAATCAATGAGCAGTTCTTC.

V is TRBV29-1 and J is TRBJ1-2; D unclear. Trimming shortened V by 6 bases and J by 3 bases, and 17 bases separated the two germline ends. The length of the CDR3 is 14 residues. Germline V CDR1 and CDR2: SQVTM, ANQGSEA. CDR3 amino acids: CSVQNLTVDYGYTF. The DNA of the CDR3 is TGCAGCGTGCAAAACTTAACAGTAGACTATGGCTACACCTTC.

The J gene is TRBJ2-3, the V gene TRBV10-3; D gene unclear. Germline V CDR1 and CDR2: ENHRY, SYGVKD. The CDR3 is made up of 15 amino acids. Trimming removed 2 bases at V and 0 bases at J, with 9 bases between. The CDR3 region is CAISEGEESTDTQYF. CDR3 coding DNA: TGTGCCATCAGTGAGGGCGAGGAAAGCACAGATACGCAGTATTTT.

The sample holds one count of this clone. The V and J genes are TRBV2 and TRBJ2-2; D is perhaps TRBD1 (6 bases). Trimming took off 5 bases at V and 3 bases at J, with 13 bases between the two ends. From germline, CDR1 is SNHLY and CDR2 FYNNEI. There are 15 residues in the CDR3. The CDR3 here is CASSRAQGYTGELFF. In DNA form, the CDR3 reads TGTGCCAGCAGTCGGGCACAGGGTTACACCGGGGAGCTGTTTTTT.

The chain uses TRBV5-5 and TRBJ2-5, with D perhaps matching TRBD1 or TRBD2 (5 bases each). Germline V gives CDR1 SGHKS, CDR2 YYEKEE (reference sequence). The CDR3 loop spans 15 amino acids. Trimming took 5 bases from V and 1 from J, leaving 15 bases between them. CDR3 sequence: CASSNSRGAQETQYF. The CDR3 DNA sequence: TGTGCCAGCAGTAATAGTAGAGGGGCCCAAGAGACCCAGTACTTC. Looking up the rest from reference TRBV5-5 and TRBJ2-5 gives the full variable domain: DAGVTQSPTHLIKTRGQQVTLRCSPISGHKSVSWYQQVLGQGPQFIFQYYEKEERGRGNFPDRFSARQFPNYSSELNVNALLLGDSALYLCASSNSRGAQETQYFGPGTRLLVL.

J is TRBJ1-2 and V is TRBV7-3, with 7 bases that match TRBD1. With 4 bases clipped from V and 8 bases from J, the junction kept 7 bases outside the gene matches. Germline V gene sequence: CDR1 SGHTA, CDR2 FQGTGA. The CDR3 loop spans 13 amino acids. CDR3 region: CASSSDAGGGYTF. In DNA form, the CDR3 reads TGTGCCAGCAGCTCCGACGCAGGGGGAGGCTACACCTTC.

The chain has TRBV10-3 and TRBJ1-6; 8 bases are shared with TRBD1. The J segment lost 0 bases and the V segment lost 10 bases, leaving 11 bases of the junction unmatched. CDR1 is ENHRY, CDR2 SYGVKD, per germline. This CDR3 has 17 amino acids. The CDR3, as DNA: TGTGCCACCGGGACAGGCCAGTGGAGCTCCTATAATTCACCCCTCCACTTT. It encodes CATGTGQWSSYNSPLHF.

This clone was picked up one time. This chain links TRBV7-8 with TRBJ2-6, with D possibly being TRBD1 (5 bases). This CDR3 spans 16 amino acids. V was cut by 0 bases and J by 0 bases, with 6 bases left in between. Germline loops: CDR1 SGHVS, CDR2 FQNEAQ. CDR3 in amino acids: CASSLAQGSGANVLTF. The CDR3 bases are TGTGCCAGCAGCTTAGCGCAGGGCTCTGGGGCCAACGTCCTGACTTTC.

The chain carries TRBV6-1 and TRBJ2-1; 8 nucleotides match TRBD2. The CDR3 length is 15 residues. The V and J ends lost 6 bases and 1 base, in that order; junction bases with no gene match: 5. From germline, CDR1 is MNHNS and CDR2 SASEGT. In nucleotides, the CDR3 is TGTGCCAGCAGGGCGGGACTAGAGTCCTACAATGAGCAGTTCTTC. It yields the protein CASRAGLESYNEQFF.

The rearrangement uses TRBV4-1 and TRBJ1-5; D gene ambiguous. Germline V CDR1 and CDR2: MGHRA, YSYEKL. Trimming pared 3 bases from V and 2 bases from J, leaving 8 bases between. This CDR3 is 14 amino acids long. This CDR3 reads CASSQLRGNQPQHF. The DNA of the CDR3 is TGCGCCAGCAGCCAGTTGCGGGGCAATCAGCCCCAGCATTTT.

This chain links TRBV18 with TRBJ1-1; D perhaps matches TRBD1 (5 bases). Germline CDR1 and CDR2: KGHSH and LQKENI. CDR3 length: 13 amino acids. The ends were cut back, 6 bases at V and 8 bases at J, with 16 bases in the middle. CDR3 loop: CASSRRDAGEAFF. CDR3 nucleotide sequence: TGTGCCAGCTCTCGGCGGGACGCGGGAGAAGCTTTCTTT.

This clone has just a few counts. CDR3 nucleotide sequence: TGTGCCAGCAGCTCTATCCGGGGGAACACCGGGGAGCTGTTTTTT. This codes for CASSSIRGNTGELFF. This chain joins TRBV11-2 and TRBJ2-2; the D gene is possibly TRBD2 (5 bases). The CDR3 runs to 15 residues. The V end lost 4 bases, the J end lost 1 base, and 10 bases lay between the germline ends. Germline assignment: CDR1 SGHAT and CDR2 FQNNGV. The full variable domain, in which reference TRBV11-2 and TRBJ2-2 provide the parts outside the CDR3, is EAGVAQSPRYKIIEKRQSVAFWCNPISGHATLYWYQQILGQGPKLLIQFQNNGVVDDSQLPKDRFSAERLKGVDSTLKIQPAKLEDSAVYLCASSSIRGNTGELFFGEGSRLTVL.

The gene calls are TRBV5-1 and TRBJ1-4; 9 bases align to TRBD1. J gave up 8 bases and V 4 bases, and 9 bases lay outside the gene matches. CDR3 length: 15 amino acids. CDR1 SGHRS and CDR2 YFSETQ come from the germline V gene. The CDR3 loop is CASSQDRGLQEKLFF. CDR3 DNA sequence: TGCGCCAGCAGCCAGGACAGGGGTTTGCAGGAAAAACTGTTTTTT.